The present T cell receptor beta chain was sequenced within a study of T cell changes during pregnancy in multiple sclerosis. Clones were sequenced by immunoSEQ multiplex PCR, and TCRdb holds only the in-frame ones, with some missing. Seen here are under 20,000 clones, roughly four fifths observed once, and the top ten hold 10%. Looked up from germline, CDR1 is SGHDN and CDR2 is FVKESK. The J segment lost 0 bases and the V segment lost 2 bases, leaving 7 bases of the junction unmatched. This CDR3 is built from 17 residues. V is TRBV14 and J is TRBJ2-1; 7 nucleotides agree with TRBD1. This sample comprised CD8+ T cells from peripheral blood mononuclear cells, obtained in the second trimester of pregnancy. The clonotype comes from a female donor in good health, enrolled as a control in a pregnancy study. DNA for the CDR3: TGTGCCAGCAGCCAACAACAGGGGACCTTCTCCTACAATGAGCAGTTCTTC. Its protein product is CASSQQQGTFSYNEQFF.